This T cell receptor beta chain is drawn from a study of shared clonotypes between healthy human individuals (dated by TCRdb to 2018 to 2020). In terms of the full investigation: The cohort included three men and a couple of women between 18 and 49 years of age. To estimate repertoire size and how much clonotypes are shared between individuals, the study performed deep sequencing of blood TCR repertoires from roughly five healthy adults. To increase sequencing depth and limit assay-specific biases, different laboratories used diverse techniques to prepare libraries and sequence TCR repertoires. Per donor, three plates each were used for CD4 naive and CD4 memory, two for CD8 naive, and one for CD8 memory. Per donor, leukapheresis produced somewhere between about 0.9 and 9 billion PBMCs.

Based on the germline V gene, the CDR1 and CDR2 sequences are SGHNT and YENEEA. Reading from cysteine to phenylalanine, the CDR3 counts 12 amino acids. Of the read, only the CDR3 DNA is kept; its 36 bases are in frame from base 1. V is clipped by 2 bases and J by 7 bases, and the sequence between their germline boundaries is 6 bases long. A word on this clone: Its antigen has not been determined. Base qualities are not provided; no much larger clone lies one nucleotide away.

The paper as a whole reports these results and caveats: Larger estimated clonotype richness was generally found for naive subsets than for memory subsets. Across a few donors, approximately 5% of naive CD4, around 3.3% of naive CD8, 2.3% of memory CD4, and roughly 0.41% of memory CD8 clonotypes were shared. Rarefaction of sorted-subset datasets indicated incomplete sequencing despite the large sequencing depth. Because the study included a small number of donors, the genetic and exposure-history diversity represented was limited. Compared with non-shared clonotypes, clonotypes shared by all four sorted-subset donors had higher generation probabilities. Pairwise subsampling indicated that sequencing depth was expected to affect the degree of clonotype sharing among donors. Sampling was restricted to blood, and TCR repertoires in tissues likely differ from the TCR repertoires found in blood.

Using the deep immunoSEQ assay, TCR CDR3 regions were amplified from genomic DNA by multiplex PCR. For each cell subset, the extracted genomic DNA was distributed evenly across all wells of several immunoSEQ 96-well plates, and each plate served as one replicate. Each replicate PCR for sorted subsets received roughly 200 ng genomic DNA, equal to around 32,000 T cell genomes. The purified libraries were quantified using a Qubit 3.0 fluorometer, sized with a Bioanalyzer 2100, and then quantified again using the KAPA Library Quantification kit. A separate single-read 150-cycle Illumina NextSeq 550 flow cell was used to sequence each immunoSEQ 96-well plate. The original methods were these. Because only junctional sequences without quality scores were contained in the immunoSEQ output, filtering matching that applied to full-length reads could not be performed. Sequences were annotated with PyIR, a Python wrapper for IgBLAST v1.9, and V/J genes and CDR3 were assigned using IMGT germline references. Reads were filtered out if the reads had weak V/J assignments (E-value above 1e-6), no CDR3, stop codons, out-of-frame junctions, or ambiguous translated residues. V3J clonotypes were defined as sequences sharing the same inferred V gene, J gene, and CDR3 amino acid sequence. To compute the percentage overlap between repertoires, the number of shared unique clonotypes was divided by the size of the smaller repertoire. RTK rarefaction, the Chao1 estimator, and Recon v2.1 estimates of unobserved clonotypes were used to assess repertoire richness. OLGA was used to compute generation probabilities for all TCRbeta clonotypes that the gDNA method yielded from a handful of donors. TCRdb stores this immuneACCESS table with in-frame sequences only. Part of the clones is absent; in the studies checked, under half of the shortfall reflects unresolved V genes, and no reason is known for the rest. The V and J calls and the clone size are those of that table, but D and trimming were determined from the DNA. In this sample the table shows a few million clones, 93% of which occur a single time. The top ten hold about 0.39% of the sample.

The donors were healthy, HIV-negative adults with no recently reported acute infections or vaccinations. Every donor was a Caucasian adult residing in Nashville, Tennessee, USA. CD4+ T cells were enriched by magnetic negative selection, after which naive cells were positively selected on CD45RA and the negative fraction was taken as the memory subset. Blood was obtained by leukapheresis, after which PBMCs were separated by Ficoll-Histopaque density gradient centrifugation and cryopreserved in liquid nitrogen vapor phase. Purity and quantity of every magnetically sorted T cell population were checked by analytical flow cytometry. Genomic DNA was isolated from each sorted fraction and quantified by UV absorbance on a Nanodrop 2000c.

The sequence was collected from a man aged 18-30 years in good health. Some clones in this sample may be carry-over from other donors' samples. The V and J segments used are TRBV11-3 and TRBJ2-1; no D segment can be confidently identified. The sequenced sample was naive CD4+ T cells from PBMCs. The cell subset or site label corresponds to: CD45RA+ positively selected. CDR3 reads: CASSLTANEQFF. Here is the DNA: TGTGCCAGCAGCTTAACCGCTAATGAGCAGTTCTTC.